These T cell receptor beta chains were read from a single sample in a study of blood T cell repertoires in COVID-19. Method: immunoSEQ multiplex PCR; TCRdb's copy keeps in-frame clones and lacks some. The sample lists around 300,000 clones; 75% to 90% were seen once. The sequencing sample was made of peripheral blood. These receptors came from a woman between 70 and 85 years old with COVID-19, enrolled during active disease. CDR3s include the opening cysteine and the closing phenylalanine or tryptophan. D genes are given only for firm matches.

J gene: TRBJ1-1
V gene: TRBV18
D gene: .
CDR3 protein: CASSPLGRNTEAFF

J gene: TRBJ1-6
V gene: TRBV6-5
D gene: TRBD1
CDR3 protein: CASRRDRGPNSPLHF

J gene: TRBJ2-7
V gene: TRBV7-9
D gene: .
CDR3 protein: CASSLGQSSYEQYF

J gene: TRBJ2-3
V gene: TRBV6-5
D gene: TRBD1
CDR3 protein: CASSYSGQGADTQYF

J gene: TRBJ1-1
V gene: TRBV7-2
D gene: TRBD1
CDR3 protein: CASSSDRGPGTEAFF

J gene: TRBJ1-1
V gene: TRBV7-9
D gene: .
CDR3 protein: CASERNTEAFF

J gene: TRBJ1-3
V gene: TRBV7-2
D gene: .
CDR3 protein: CASSLAGGFGNTIYF

J gene: TRBJ2-1
V gene: TRBV3-1/TRBV3-2
D gene: TRBD2
CDR3 protein: CASRRLAGEEQFF

J gene: TRBJ1-1
V gene: TRBV5-4
D gene: .
CDR3 protein: CASRSGGPSSMNTEAFF

J gene: TRBJ2-2
V gene: TRBV7-9
D gene: TRBD1
CDR3 protein: CASLGGIMAGELFF

J gene: TRBJ2-3
V gene: TRBV2
D gene: .
CDR3 protein: CASSAGRADTQYF

J gene: TRBJ2-5
V gene: TRBV6-1
D gene: .
CDR3 protein: CASSETSLLSTQYF

J gene: TRBJ1-6
V gene: TRBV7-3
D gene: TRBD1
CDR3 protein: CASSLWGQGQSPLHF

J gene: TRBJ2-2
V gene: TRBV23-1
D gene: TRBD1
CDR3 protein: CASSLGSGGVPGELFF

J gene: TRBJ1-6
V gene: TRBV6-5
D gene: .
CDR3 protein: CASSSAISPLHF

J gene: TRBJ2-1
V gene: TRBV15
D gene: .
CDR3 protein: CATSRDPGQGALNEQFF

J gene: TRBJ2-4
V gene: TRBV28
D gene: .
CDR3 protein: CASSLGPHDFWNIQYF

J gene: TRBJ2-3
V gene: TRBV24-1
D gene: .
CDR3 protein: CATSGGGRVTDTQYF

J gene: TRBJ1-4
V gene: TRBV28
D gene: TRBD1
CDR3 protein: CASSGDRGRATNEKLFF

J gene: TRBJ2-1
V gene: TRBV7-6
D gene: .
CDR3 protein: CASSYSLLAGRNEQFF

J gene: TRBJ1-5
V gene: TRBV12-3/TRBV12-4
D gene: TRBD1
CDR3 protein: CASSSGGDQPQHF

J gene: TRBJ1-4
V gene: TRBV4-1
D gene: .
CDR3 protein: CASSRGENEKLFF

J gene: TRBJ1-6
V gene: TRBV28
D gene: TRBD1
CDR3 protein: CASSLGTGYSPLHF

J gene: TRBJ2-7
V gene: TRBV6-2/TRBV6-3
D gene: TRBD1
CDR3 protein: CASSYSPGQGDYEQYF

J gene: TRBJ2-5
V gene: TRBV5-1
D gene: TRBD2
CDR3 protein: CASSLALSGGRQETQYF

J gene: TRBJ1-2
V gene: TRBV9
D gene: .
CDR3 protein: CASSSGLTAGYTF

J gene: TRBJ1-6
V gene: TRBV12-3/TRBV12-4
D gene: .
CDR3 protein: CAIQGADNSPLHF